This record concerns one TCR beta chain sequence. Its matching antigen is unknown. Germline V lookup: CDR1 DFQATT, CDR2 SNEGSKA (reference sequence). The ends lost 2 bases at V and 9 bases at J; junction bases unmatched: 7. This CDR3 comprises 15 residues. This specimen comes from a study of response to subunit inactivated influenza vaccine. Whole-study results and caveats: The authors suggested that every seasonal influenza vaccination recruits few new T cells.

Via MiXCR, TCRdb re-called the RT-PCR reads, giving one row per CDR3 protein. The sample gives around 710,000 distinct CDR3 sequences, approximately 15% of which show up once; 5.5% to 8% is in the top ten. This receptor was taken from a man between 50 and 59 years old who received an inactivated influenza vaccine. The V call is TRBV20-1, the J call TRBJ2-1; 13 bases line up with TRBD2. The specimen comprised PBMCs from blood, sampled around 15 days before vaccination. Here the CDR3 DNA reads TGCAGTGCTAGAAGGACTAGCGGGAGTTCTCGTGAGCAGTTCTTC. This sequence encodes CSARRTSGSSREQFF.